These T cell receptor beta chains were read from a single sample in a study of T cell responses to AZD1222 COVID-19 vaccine. Assay: immunoSEQ multiplex PCR; the TCRdb copy retains only in-frame clones and omits some. The repertoire holds about 150,000 clones, with over 75% as singletons. Sequencing was performed on peripheral blood, taken on day 0 of AZD1222 vaccination. The receptors shown here come from an adult in good health. The CDR3 runs from the conserved cysteine through the conserved F or W. Only part of the rows carry a size: once, few, many, or a class if the clone is expanded.

clone_size j_call v_call cdr3_aa
NA TRBJ1-4 TRBV13 CASSLLGYGGVDPTSTKLFF
once TRBJ2-5 TRBV5-8 CASSGGGSTQETQYF
once TRBJ1-3 TRBV30 CAWSARPGNTIYF
NA TRBJ2-2 TRBV20-1 CSASRGHGQQTGELFF
once TRBJ1-1 TRBV27 CASSPGPWDTEAFF
NA TRBJ2-3 TRBV18 CASSPGTTDTQYF
NA TRBJ2-3 TRBV18 CARLRVRTDTQYF
NA TRBJ1-3 TRBV19 CASSDSFSGNTIYF
once TRBJ2-3 TRBV5-1 CASRVGGPTDTQYF
NA TRBJ2-3 TRBV4-1 CASSKGQGEAGSSDTQYF
NA TRBJ1-5 TRBV7-8 CASSLDIWDRGPNQPQHF
NA TRBJ2-1 TRBV25-1 CASSELREALNDEQFF
NA TRBJ1-4 TRBV2 CASSPRWEKLFF
NA TRBJ2-5 TRBV10-3 CAISESADQETQYF
NA TRBJ2-7 TRBV5-4 CASSLGRTSGYEQYF
NA TRBJ1-3 TRBV6-5 CASSYDSTGNTIYF
NA TRBJ2-3 TRBV2 CASMTRGTDTQYF
NA TRBJ2-7 TRBV2 CASLTTGITYEQYF
NA TRBJ1-1 TRBV5-4 CASSPYPAGQGLNTEAFF
NA TRBJ2-5 TRBV19 CASSMKETQYF
NA TRBJ1-4 TRBV7-7 CASSPGGQGGQNEKLFF
NA TRBJ2-7 TRBV29-1 CSAAPLLSYEQYF
NA TRBJ2-1 TRBV7-2 CASFAGVGSYNEQFF
NA TRBJ2-1 TRBV7-6 CASSLTSGIDYNEQFF
NA TRBJ1-1 TRBV2 CASSENPFGGATEAFF
few TRBJ1-2 TRBV19 CASTLELNYGYTF
NA TRBJ2-5 TRBV28 CASSPNKGETQYF
NA TRBJ2-5 TRBV7-6 CASSPRTSGDYLETQYF
NA TRBJ1-5 TRBV18 CASSPPAGGNQPQHF
NA TRBJ1-5 TRBV5-4 CASSFGNNQPQHF
NA TRBJ2-1 TRBV4-1 CASSSPASGSPEQFF
NA TRBJ2-7 TRBV28 CASSRTTGTPAYEQYF
NA TRBJ1-1 TRBV20-1 CSAKANTEAFF
once TRBJ2-1 TRBV3-1/TRBV3-2 CASSLSGEQFF
NA TRBJ1-3 TRBV7-9 CASIPPVGNTIYF
NA TRBJ2-7 TRBV5-4 CASSWGGVEQYF
NA TRBJ1-4 TRBV4-1 CASSQNRVESEKLFF
NA TRBJ2-7 TRBV27 CASSSLELAGSYEQYF
once TRBJ2-1 TRBV21-1 CASSGLAGVRVYNEQFF
NA TRBJ2-3 TRBV5-8 CASSIRPDTQYF
NA TRBJ2-5 TRBV11-2 CASSERLADDLKETQYF
NA TRBJ2-1 TRBV7-9 CASSLPAIGRHEQFF
few TRBJ2-7 TRBV4-1 CASSLIGDRFAYEQYF
NA TRBJ1-1 TRBV5-1 CASTSWTGGTEAFF